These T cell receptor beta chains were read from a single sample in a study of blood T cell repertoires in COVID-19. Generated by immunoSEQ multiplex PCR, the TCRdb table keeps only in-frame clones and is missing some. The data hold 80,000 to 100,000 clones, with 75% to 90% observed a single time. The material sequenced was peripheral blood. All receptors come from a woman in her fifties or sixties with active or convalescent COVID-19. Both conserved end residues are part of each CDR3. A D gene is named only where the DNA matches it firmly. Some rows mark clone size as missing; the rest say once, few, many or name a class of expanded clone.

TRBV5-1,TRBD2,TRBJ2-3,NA,TGCGCCAGCAGCTTGGACGGACTAGGCACAGATACGCAGTATTTT,CASSLDGLGTDTQYF
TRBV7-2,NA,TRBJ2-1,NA,TGTGCCAGCAGCTCCGGGGGTAGGGGTTTAAATGAGCAGTTCTTC,CASSSGGRGLNEQFF
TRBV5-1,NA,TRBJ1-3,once,TGCGCCAGCAGCTTGGACACCTTTGGAAACACCATATATTTT,CASSLDTFGNTIYF
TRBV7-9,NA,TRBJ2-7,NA,TGTGCCAGCAGCCTTGGACAGCCCGCGGACGAGCAGTACTTC,CASSLGQPADEQYF
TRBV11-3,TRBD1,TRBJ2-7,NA,TGTGCCAGCAGCGCGGACAGGCGATACGAGCAGTACTTC,CASSADRRYEQYF
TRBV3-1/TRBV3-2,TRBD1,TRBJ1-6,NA,TGTGCCAGCAGCCTAGACAGGGTTCGGCTCCACTTT,CASSLDRVRLHF
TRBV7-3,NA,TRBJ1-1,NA,TGTGCCAGCAGCTTAAACAGGGAGGGATTCAAAGCTTTCTTT,CASSLNREGFKAFF
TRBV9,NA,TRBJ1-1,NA,TGTGCCAGCAGCCACGAGGGGGGGGATTTGGACACTGAAGCTTTCTTT,CASSHEGGDLDTEAFF
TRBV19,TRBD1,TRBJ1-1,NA,TGTGCCAGTAGTATGGCGTCAGGGGGTAACACTGAAGCTTTCTTT,CASSMASGGNTEAFF
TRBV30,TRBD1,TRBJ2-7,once,TGTGCCTGTACAGGGGGCGGCTACGAGCAGTACTTC,CACTGGGYEQYF
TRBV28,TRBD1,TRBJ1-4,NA,TGTGCCACTACGGACAGGGGGACGGGTGAAAAACTGTTTTTT,CATTDRGTGEKLFF
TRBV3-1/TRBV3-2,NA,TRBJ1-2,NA,TGTGCCAGCAGCCAAGGATGGAGGGCTAACTATGGCTACACCTTC,CASSQGWRANYGYTF
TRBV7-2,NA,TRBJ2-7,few,TGTGCCAGCAGCAGAGACAGTTTCTCCTACGAGCAGTACTTC,CASSRDSFSYEQYF
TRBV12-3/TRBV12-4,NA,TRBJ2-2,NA,TGTGCCAGCAGTCCCCGATACAGGGAGCTGTTTTTT,CASSPRYRELFF
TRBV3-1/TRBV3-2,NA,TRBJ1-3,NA,TGTGCCAGCAGCAGCGGCTCTGGAAACACCATATATTTT,CASSSGSGNTIYF
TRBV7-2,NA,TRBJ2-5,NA,TGTGCCAGCAGCTTAGCCCGCGGCAGTTGGGAGACCCAGTACTTC,CASSLARGSWETQYF
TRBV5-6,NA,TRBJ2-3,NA,TGTGCCAGCAGCTTACCGGGGGCAGATACGCAGTATTTT,CASSLPGADTQYF
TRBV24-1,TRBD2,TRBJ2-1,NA,TGTGCCACCAGTGATCCCAGCGGGGGGGGTTACAATGAGCAGTTCTTC,CATSDPSGGGYNEQFF
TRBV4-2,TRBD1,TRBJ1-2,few,TGTGCCAGCAGCCAAGCGTCAGGGGGAAGCTATGGCTACACCTTC,CASSQASGGSYGYTF
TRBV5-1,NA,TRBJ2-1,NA,TGCGCCAGCTCCCGCGGGCTTACCTACAATGAGCAGTTCTTC,CASSRGLTYNEQFF
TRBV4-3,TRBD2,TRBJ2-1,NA,TGCGCCAGCAGCCTAGACGCCGCGGGGGGCCCCATAAGCTCCTACAATGAGCAGTTCTTC,CASSLDAAGGPISSYNEQFF
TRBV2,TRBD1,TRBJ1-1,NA,TGTGCCAGCAGTGTTAGCAGGGGGACTGAAGCTTTCTTT,CASSVSRGTEAFF
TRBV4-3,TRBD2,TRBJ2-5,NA,TGCGCCAGCAGCCAAGGACTAGCGGAAGAGACCCAGTACTTC,CASSQGLAEETQYF
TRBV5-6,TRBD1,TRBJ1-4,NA,TGTGCCAGCAGCACGACAGGGGGGACGAGTGAAAAACTGTTTTTT,CASSTTGGTSEKLFF
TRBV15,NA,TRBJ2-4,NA,TGTGCCACCAGCACCCCTGGGGCAGGGTCGGAAAAAAACATTCAGTACTTC,CATSTPGAGSEKNIQYF
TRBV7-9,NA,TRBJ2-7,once,TGTGCCAGCAGCACCCACAGGGGACTCGGGGTCTTCGAGTACTTC,CASSTHRGLGVFEYF
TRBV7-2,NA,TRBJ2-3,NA,TGTGCCAGCAGCACCCCCCCCGGGGCAGATACGCAGTATTTT,CASSTPPGADTQYF
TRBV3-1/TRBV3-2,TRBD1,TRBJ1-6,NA,TGTGCCAGCAGCCCATCTGGGACAGACACACCCCTCCACTTT,CASSPSGTDTPLHF
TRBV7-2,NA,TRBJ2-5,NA,TGTGCCAGCAGCCAGGGCAAGACCCAGTACTTC,CASSQGKTQYF
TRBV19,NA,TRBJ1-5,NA,TGTGCCAGTAATCCCCAATTGGGCGGCAATCAGCCCCAGCATTTT,CASNPQLGGNQPQHF
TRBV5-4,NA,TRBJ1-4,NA,TGTGCCAGCAGCTTGATGGGCAGGCTAAATGAAAAACTGTTTTTT,CASSLMGRLNEKLFF
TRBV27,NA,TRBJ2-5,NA,TGTGCCAGCAGTTTGACAGTTGGGCTTCAAGAGACCCAGTACTTC,CASSLTVGLQETQYF
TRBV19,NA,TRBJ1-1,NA,TGTGCCAGTAGTATCGGGGGAACGAACACTGAAGCTTTCTTT,CASSIGGTNTEAFF
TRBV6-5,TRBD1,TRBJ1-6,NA,TGTGCCAGCAGTTACTCAGGACAGGGTAATTCACCCCTCCACTTT,CASSYSGQGNSPLHF
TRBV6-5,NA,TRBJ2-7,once,TGTGCCAGCAACCTGGGGGCAGCAAACTCTTACGAGCAGTACTTC,CASNLGAANSYEQYF
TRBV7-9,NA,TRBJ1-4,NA,TGTGCCAGCAGCTCCAATTGGGGTGGGGGCGAAAAACTGTTTTTT,CASSSNWGGGEKLFF
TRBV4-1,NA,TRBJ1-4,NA,TGCGCCAGCAGCCAAGGCTCAGGGACTACTAATGAAAAACTGTTTTTT,CASSQGSGTTNEKLFF
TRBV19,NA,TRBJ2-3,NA,TGTGCCAGTAGTAACTCACAGGGTGTTCCCACAGATACGCAGTATTTT,CASSNSQGVPTDTQYF
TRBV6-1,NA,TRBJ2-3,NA,TGTGCCAGCAGTGTGGAGGGACTTTTTTTTAGCACAGATACGCAGTATTTT,CASSVEGLFFSTDTQYF
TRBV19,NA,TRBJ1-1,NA,TGTGCCAGTAGAAAGGGCAGGGGTTTAGGGGAAGCTTTCTTT,CASRKGRGLGEAFF
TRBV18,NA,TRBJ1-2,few,TGTGCCAGCTCATCTTCGTTGGACGGGGGCTATGGCTACACCTTC,CASSSSLDGGYGYTF
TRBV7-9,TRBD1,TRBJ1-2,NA,TGTGCCAGCAGCTCGGACAGGGGGCAGGGCTACACCTTC,CASSSDRGQGYTF
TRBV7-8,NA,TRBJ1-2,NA,TGTGCCAGCAGTCAGTCGGATTGGGGGCAGGACTATGGCTACACCTTC,CASSQSDWGQDYGYTF
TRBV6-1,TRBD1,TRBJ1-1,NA,TGTGCCAGCAGTGAGGACAGGTTGAACACTGAAGCTTTCTTT,CASSEDRLNTEAFF
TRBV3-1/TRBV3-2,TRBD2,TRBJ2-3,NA,TGTGCCAGCAGTACTAGCGGAGATACGCAGTATTTT,CASSTSGDTQYF
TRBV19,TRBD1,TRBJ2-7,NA,TGTGCCAGTAGTACACCGGGACAGGACTACGAGCAGTACTTC,CASSTPGQDYEQYF
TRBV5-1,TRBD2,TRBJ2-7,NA,TGCGCCAGCAGCTTGGCGGGGGGATCGAACGAGCAGTACTTC,CASSLAGGSNEQYF
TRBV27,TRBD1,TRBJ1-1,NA,TGTGCCAGCAGTTTATACCCCCCCGGACAGGTCGGAACTGAAGCTTTCTTT,CASSLYPPGQVGTEAFF
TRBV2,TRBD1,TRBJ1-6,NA,TGTGCCAGCGGAGGGACAGGGTGGTCACCCCTCCACTTT,CASGGTGWSPLHF
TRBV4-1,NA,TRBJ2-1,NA,TGCGCCAGCAGCCAAAACCCGGGTGGACAGATAAACAATGAGCAGTTCTTC,CASSQNPGGQINNEQFF
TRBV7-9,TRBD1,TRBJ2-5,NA,TGTGCCAGCAGCTTAATAAAAACAGGGGTTGAGACCCAGTACTTC,CASSLIKTGVETQYF
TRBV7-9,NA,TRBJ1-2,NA,TGTGCCAGCAGCTTCATGAGGGACTGGGGCTACACCTTC,CASSFMRDWGYTF
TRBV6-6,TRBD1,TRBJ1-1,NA,TGTGCCAGCAGTTCCACGGGACAGATGAACACTGAAGCTTTCTTT,CASSSTGQMNTEAFF
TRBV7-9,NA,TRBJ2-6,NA,TGTGCCAGCAGCTTGGGGGGATCTGGGGCCAACGTCCTGACTTTC,CASSLGGSGANVLTF
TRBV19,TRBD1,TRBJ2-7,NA,TGTGCCAGTAGCCCCACCCGGACAGGGGTCCACGAGCAGTACTTC,CASSPTRTGVHEQYF
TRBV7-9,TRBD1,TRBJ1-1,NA,TGTGCCAGCAGCTCAGGGGGGAACACTGAAGCTTTCTTT,CASSSGGNTEAFF
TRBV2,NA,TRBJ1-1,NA,TGTGCCAGCAGTGAAGCTGGGACAGAAGCTTTCTTT,CASSEAGTEAFF
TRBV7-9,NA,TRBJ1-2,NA,TGTGCCAGCAGCTTAGGACAGGCAGGGGGCTACACCTTC,CASSLGQAGGYTF
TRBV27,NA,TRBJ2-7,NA,TGTGCCAGCAGTTTGCGGGGCGGCGAGCAGTACTTC,CASSLRGGEQYF
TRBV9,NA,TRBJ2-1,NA,TGTGCCAGCACCCCTGGGGAGGCTTACAATGAGCAGTTCTTC,CASTPGEAYNEQFF